This T cell receptor beta chain was captured by sequencing in a study of T cells after posttransplantation cyclophosphamide. Overall study findings and caveats: Tissue-infiltrating T cells from skin or gut overlapped little with blood T cells. Donor-recipient repertoire similarity was low at 1-2 months, rising over year one.

Germline CDR1 reads SGDLS; CDR2 reads YYNGEE. V lost 4 bases and J 1 base, leaving 12 bases between the germline ends. CDR3 size: 15 residues. Some clones are missing from TCRdb's copy, which holds only in-frame ones; the method was immunoSEQ multiplex PCR. The sample includes under 7,000 clones, about 90% of them seen just once. Note on this clone: What it binds is unknown.

Busulfan-fludarabine conditioning, marrow transplant, and cyclophosphamide on days +3 and +4 were administered. Sequenced here: PBMCs, sampled around 1,400 days after allogeneic stem cell transplant with posttransplant cyclophosphamide. The TCR comes from a female patient aged 45 to 65 who received an allogeneic stem cell transplant from a related donor, was CMV-positive, and had no GVHD. Some T cells may be provided by the graft donor. The chain is built from TRBV9 and TRBJ1-5; a possible D gene is TRBD1 (5 bases). CDR3 protein: CASSPMGGSNQPQHF. The CDR3 bases are TGTGCCAGCAGCCCCATGGGGGGGAGCAATCAGCCCCAGCATTTT.